The 10 T cell receptor beta chains in this list originate from one sample, sequenced in a study of a mutant IDH1 vaccine in newly diagnosed glioma. These TCRs are of unknown antigen specificity. Time point in this sample: week 35, safety follow-up. The content of each vaccine dose was 300 ug of mutant IDH1 20-mer peptide, and topical imiquimod accompanied it. Using immunoSEQ multiplex PCR, the repertoire was profiled, and TCRdb retains in-frame clones only, with some absent. The sample lists tens of thousands of clones, 60% to 75% occurring once. The sample in question was PBMCs, obtained from a glioma patient whose treatment included an IDH1 peptide vaccine. These receptors came from a man aged 50-60 years with glioma.

This chain connects TRBV7-6 to TRBJ2-1; no clear D. V was trimmed by 5 bases and J by 6 bases, leaving 8 bases between them. This CDR3 spans 12 amino acids. Germline V gene lookup returns CDR1 SGHVS and CDR2 FNYEAQ. CDR3 coding DNA: TGTGCCAGCAGCCCTCGGATCAATGAGCAGTTCTTC. Its protein product is CASSPRINEQFF.

This clone has a handful of counts. The chain couples TRBV18 to TRBJ2-7; weak D call: TRBD2 (6 bases). The V end was cut by 0 bases, the J end by 3 bases, with 12 bases between. Germline lookup yields CDR1 KGHSH and CDR2 LQKENI. This CDR3 is 15 amino acids long. CDR3 residues: CASSPPEGNVYEQYF. The DNA for the CDR3 is TGTGCCAGCTCACCACCGGAGGGGAACGTCTACGAGCAGTACTTC.

The rearrangement links TRBV4-2 to TRBJ1-5; no clear D gene. Per germline, CDR1 LGHNA and CDR2 YNFKEQ. The ends were cut back, 0 bases at V and 0 bases at J, with 12 bases in the middle. The CDR3 length is 17 residues. The CDR3 DNA reads as TGTGCCAGCAGCCAAGATTTGTCCGAGTATAGCAATCAGCCCCAGCATTTT. As protein: CASSQDLSEYSNQPQHF.

This clone came up once. The chain uses TRBV5-4 and TRBJ1-2; the D is unclear. Trimming removed 4 bases from V and 1 base from J, with 20 bases in between. This CDR3 contains 17 residues. Germline V gives CDR1 SGHNT, CDR2 YYREEE (reference sequence). The CDR3 DNA follows: TGTGCCAGCAGCAATCGAAGGACTTCAGTCCGTAACTATGGCTACACCTTC. This codes for CASSNRRTSVRNYGYTF.

This clone came up a few times. The chain couples TRBV6-1 to TRBJ1-1, with D hard to call. From germline, CDR1 is MNHNS and CDR2 SASEGT. Deletions cut 1 base from V and 2 bases from J, with 11 bases between. The CDR3 sequence is 15 residues long. CDR3 protein: CASSEGGGFNTEAFF. CDR3 DNA sequence: TGTGCCAGCAGTGAAGGGGGAGGGTTTAACACTGAAGCTTTCTTT.

The chain recombines TRBV29-1 with TRBJ2-3, with D possibly TRBD1 on 5 matching bases. V was pared by 0 bases and J by 0 bases, with 7 bases between. CDR1 and CDR2 from the germline V gene are SQVTM and ANQGSEA. The CDR3 is made up of 14 amino acids. The chain's CDR3 is CSVEDWGSTDTQYF. CDR3 DNA sequence: TGCAGCGTTGAAGATTGGGGCAGCACAGATACGCAGTATTTT.

The V and J genes are TRBV7-9 and TRBJ1-1; TRBD1 might be the D (6 bases). The ends were cut back, 7 bases at V and 0 bases at J, with 15 bases in the middle. The germline gives CDR1 SEHNR, CDR2 FQNEAQ (reference sequence). CDR3 length: 15 residues. The CDR3 coding sequence is TGTGCCAGCACCATGGGGGGGGACATGAACACTGAAGCTTTCTTT. It is translated as CASTMGGDMNTEAFF.

The J gene is TRBJ2-5, the V gene TRBV7-9, with 8 nucleotides matching TRBD1. CDR1 is SEHNR, CDR2 FQNEAQ, per germline (reference sequence). The V gene end was trimmed by 5 bases and the J gene end by 5 bases; junction bases not matched to a gene: 7. This CDR3 has 14 amino acids. CDR3 region: CASSVQGAEETQYF. The CDR3 DNA reads as TGTGCCAGCAGCGTTCAGGGGGCCGAGGAGACCCAGTACTTC.

This clone appeared a single time. The chain employs TRBV6-5 and TRBJ2-7; 9 bases are a match to TRBD1. Trimming at V came to 6 bases and at J to 4 bases, leaving 7 bases not matched to a gene. The CDR3 is 14 amino acids. In germline, CDR1 is MNHEY, CDR2 SVGAGI. The CDR3 DNA sequence: TGTGCCAGCAGCTCCGGGACAGGGAGGTACGAGCAGTACTTC. Residues: CASSSGTGRYEQYF.

The genes are TRBV7-9 and TRBJ2-1, with D unresolved. CDR3 length: 14 residues. Germline values: CDR1 SEHNR, CDR2 FQNEAQ (reference sequence). Trimming left V 5 bases short and J 2 bases short, with 10 bases between. The chain's CDR3 is CASSGPGTYNEQFF. The CDR3 coding sequence is TGTGCCAGCAGCGGGCCGGGCACCTACAATGAGCAGTTCTTC.